The subject of this entry is one T cell receptor (beta chain). The antigen is unknown. One end of the junction does not line up with germline, which may come from a read error. This entry is derived from a study of CD8 T cells in Susac syndrome. Germline V gene lookup returns CDR1 KGHDR and CDR2 SFDVKD. This CDR3 comprises 13 residues. RNA, at about 0.5 to 1 ug, was reverse transcribed with random hexamers. MiXCR, applied by TCRdb to the immunoSEQ multiplex PCR reads, yields one record per CDR3 protein. The sample comprises approximately 140,000 distinct CDR3 sequences, approximately 95% of which are singletons, and over 0.1% rests with the top ten. Overall study findings and caveats: The study's TCR sequencing and HLA analysis drew on a certain number of individuals. That number was acknowledged as relatively small.

This clonotype was sampled from a human donor with multiple sclerosis. Material for sequencing was CD4+ T cells from PBMCs. This chain connects TRBV24-1 to TRBJ1-2; possibly TRBD1 for D (5 bases). The CDR3 nucleotides read TGTGCCACCAGTTTGGGACCTAAATATGGCTACACCTTC. The encoded protein is CATSLGPKYGYTF.